The clone carrying this T cell receptor beta chain was recorded only once. This sample is drawn from a study of blood T cell repertoires in COVID-19. Overall study: Collection of acute and convalescent COVID-19 samples took place in the United States, Italy and Spain. PBMCs, B-cell-depleted T cells, or T cells provided the cDNA or gDNA that made up the material.

Participants, 18 to 89 years old, spanned around 26 US areas. Categorization into cohorts depended on clinical history that participants reported. With V trimmed by 3 bases and J by 10 bases, 10 bases remained unmatched. The CDR3 has 15 residues. CDR1 is KGHSH and CDR2 is LQKENI in the germline V gene. TCRdb keeps only in-frame clones here, not all; method: immunoSEQ multiplex PCR. The top ten hold 3.5% to 4% of the sample, which has about 200,000 clones, over 85% seen once. The clonotype comes from a woman aged 25 to 45 with acute COVID-19. This chain links TRBV18 with TRBJ1-4, with TRBD1 identical over 8 bases. Sequencing input: PBMCs or T cells enriched from blood (not recorded which). CDR3 residues: CASSPMTGEGRKLFF. The CDR3 DNA sequence: TGTGCCAGCTCACCCATGACAGGGGAGGGAAGAAAACTGTTTTTT.